These 32 T cell receptor beta chains came from one sample sequenced in a study of cytomegalovirus exposure and HLA in healthy donors. The PCR used 60 Vbeta and 13 Jbeta primers. Sequenced by immunoSEQ multiplex PCR; TCRdb stores in-frame clones only, minus some. Counted here are approximately 170,000 clones, 65% to 75% occurring once; the ten biggest clones make up under 5%. What was sequenced was PBMCs. The receptor set was obtained from a man aged 25-45 years in good health and CMV-seropositive.

J is TRBJ1-1 and V is TRBV11-2; D is unclear. The CDR3 has 13 amino acids. Germline V lookup: CDR1 SGHAT, CDR2 FQNNGV. Trimming took off 4 bases at V and 2 bases at J, with 8 bases between the two ends. In DNA form, the CDR3 reads TGTGCCAGCAGCTCTACAGCCAACACTGAAGCTTTCTTT. It translates to CASSSTANTEAFF.

This chain joins TRBV5-6 and TRBJ2-3; D ambiguous. The germline V gene has CDR1 SGHDT and CDR2 YYEEEE. The CDR3 has 12 amino acids. The V end was cut by 0 bases, the J end by 6 bases, with 5 bases between. In DNA, the CDR3 is TGTGCCAGCAGCTTGGCGGGTGATACGCAGTATTTT. Translation gives CASSLAGDTQYF.

This chain uses TRBV6-5 with TRBJ1-4; 7 bases are a match to TRBD1. Trimming at V came to 0 bases and at J to 7 bases, leaving 8 bases not matched to a gene. The CDR3 covers 16 residues. Germline V gene sequence: CDR1 MNHEY, CDR2 SVGAGI. The CDR3 DNA sequence: TGTGCCAGCAGTTACTCGAGGAGGGGGCCCCTTGAAAAACTGTTTTTT. As protein: CASSYSRRGPLEKLFF.

This chain connects TRBV2 to TRBJ2-1; D not resolved. The germline V and J ends were trimmed by 0 bases and 2 bases, with 14 bases remaining between them. The germline CDR1 and CDR2 sequences are SNHLY and FYNNEI. This CDR3 spans 17 amino acids. The CDR3 DNA is TGTGCCAGCAGTGAAGCGATTAGCCCTTTAACCTACAATGAGCAGTTCTTC. Residues: CASSEAISPLTYNEQFF.

The chain carries TRBV5-1 and TRBJ1-2; no definite D call. Trimming stripped 1 base from V and 5 bases from J, with 9 bases between. CDR1 and CDR2 from the germline V gene are SGHRS and YFSETQ. CDR3 length: 13 residues. The CDR3 is CASSLTRSYGYTF. The DNA of the CDR3 is TGCGCCAGCAGCTTGACCAGGTCATATGGCTACACCTTC.

Worth noting for this clone: A read error may account for a junction end that differs from germline. V usage is TRBV7-7 and J usage is TRBJ2-1, with 14 nucleotides matching TRBD2. Germline V CDR1 and CDR2: SSHAT, FNYEAQ (reference sequence). The CDR3 totals 15 residues. The CDR3, as DNA: TGTGCTAGCAGCTCTGGACTAGCGGGAGGCAATGAGCAGTTCTTC. It encodes CASSSGLAGGNEQFF.

A single count supports this clone. The chain links TRBV10-3 to TRBJ2-7; 12 bases line up with TRBD2. J lost 6 bases, V lost 5 bases, and 5 bases had no gene match. CDR1 is ENHRY, CDR2 SYGVKD, per germline. The CDR3 loop spans 14 amino acids. CDR3 coding DNA: TGTGCCATCAGTTCTAGCGGGAGGGCCGGCGAGCAGTACTTC. Translated: CAISSSGRAGEQYF.

The gene calls are TRBV7-9 and TRBJ1-2; no reliable D call. V shed 1 base and J shed 5 bases, with 14 bases lying between them. Germline V CDR1 and CDR2: SEHNR, FQNEAQ (reference sequence). The CDR3 spans 15 residues. This chain's CDR3 is CASSLGSTRLYGYTF. CDR3 bases: TGTGCCAGCAGCTTAGGCTCTACTCGCCTTTATGGCTACACCTTC.

In its sample, this clone was seen a few times. The rearrangement uses TRBV10-3 and TRBJ1-1; possible D gene TRBD1, 6 bases. V was clipped by 2 bases and J by 8 bases, with 12 bases between them. CDR1 is ENHRY, CDR2 SYGVKD, per germline. CDR3 size: 13 residues. The CDR3 loop reads CAISEPGGGEAFF. The CDR3 DNA reads as TGTGCCATCAGTGAGCCGGGAGGGGGGGAAGCTTTCTTT.

This chain connects TRBV7-9 to TRBJ2-3; tentatively, D is TRBD1 (6 bases). Deletions cut 10 bases from V and 6 bases from J, with 26 bases between. This CDR3 comprises 16 residues. The germline V gene encodes CDR1 SEHNR and CDR2 FQNEAQ (reference sequence). CDR3 region: CATPGQSPPISDTQYF. The CDR3 DNA sequence: TGTGCCACCCCGGGACAATCCCCGCCGATCTCGGATACGCAGTATTTT.

J is TRBJ2-5 and V is TRBV7-9; 9 bases are shared with TRBD1. The assigned J gene may be wrong: the sequence end matches TRBJ2-7 better. Per germline, CDR1 SEHNR and CDR2 FQNEAQ (reference sequence). This CDR3 contains 15 residues. CDR3 nucleotide sequence: TGTGCCAGCAGCTTAGAAGGGACAGGGAGTTACGAGCAGTACTTC. Translated: CASSLEGTGSYEQYF.

The rearrangement uses TRBV9 and TRBJ1-4; possible D gene TRBD1, 6 bases. The CDR3 totals 15 residues. Trimming cost V 2 bases and J 0 bases, with 8 bases left between them. CDR1 is SGDLS, CDR2 YYNGEE, per germline. As DNA, the CDR3 is TGTGCCAGCAGCGTTACAGGGTCAACTAATGAAAAACTGTTTTTT. It translates to CASSVTGSTNEKLFF.

The table lists this clone with a few counts. V gene TRBV18 combines with J gene TRBJ2-2, with D possibly matching TRBD2 (6 bases). This CDR3 comprises 17 residues. The germline gives CDR1 KGHSH, CDR2 LQKENI. Trimming took off 0 bases at V and 4 bases at J, with 15 bases between the two ends. The DNA for the CDR3 is TGTGCCAGCTCACCACCCATGAGTAGCGGCTCCACCGGGGAGCTGTTTTTT. Protein product: CASSPPMSSGSTGELFF.

The chain links TRBV5-6 to TRBJ2-7; 10 nucleotides line up with TRBD1. CDR1 is SGHDT, CDR2 YYEEEE, per germline. The ends lost 3 bases at V and 6 bases at J; junction bases unmatched: 6. The CDR3 is 14 amino acids. The chain's CDR3 is CASSSSRDRGEQYF. The DNA of the CDR3 is TGTGCCAGCAGCTCGTCCCGGGACAGGGGCGAGCAGTACTTC.

J is TRBJ1-1 and V is TRBV28, with D hard to call. V was cut by 4 bases and J by 10 bases, with 10 bases left in between. Per the germline V gene, CDR1 is MDHEN and CDR2 is SYDVKM. The CDR3 is made up of 11 amino acids. The CDR3 nucleotides are TGTGCCAGCAGTTCCCAGTTACGAGCTTTCTTT. This translates into CASSSQLRAFF.

This clone was counted a single time. The chain combines TRBV7-8 with TRBJ1-1, with unresolved D. V was shortened by 5 bases and J by 7 bases, with 17 bases between the two germline ends. Germline CDR1 and CDR2: SGHVS and FQNEAQ. The CDR3 has 14 residues. The CDR3, as DNA: TGTGCCAGCAGCCGGGGATTTCGGCCCGATGAAGCTTTCTTT. Its protein is CASSRGFRPDEAFF.

Concerning this clone: At one end the junction does not follow the germline gene, possibly because of a read error. This chain connects TRBV7-7 to TRBJ2-2, with D unresolved. This CDR3 contains 13 residues. CDR1 and CDR2 from the germline V gene are SSHAT and FNYEAQ (reference sequence). CDR3 sequence reads: CASSPAATGELFF. The CDR3 DNA reads TGTGCTAGCAGCCCCGCGGCCACCGGGGAGCTGTTTTTT. Using reference TRBV7-7 and TRBJ2-2 for the parts outside the CDR3, the full variable domain is GAGVSQSPRYKVTKRGQDVTLRCDPISSHATLYWYQQALGQGPEFLTYFNYEAQPDKSGLPSDRFSAERPEGSISTLTIQRTEQRDSAMYRCASSPAATGELFFGEGSRLTVL.

This clone showed up just once. This chain uses TRBV2 with TRBJ2-1, with 9 bases matching TRBD2. After removal of 4 bases from V and 2 bases from J, the junction contained 9 bases not matched to a gene. Germline V gene lookup returns CDR1 SNHLY and CDR2 FYNNEI. There are 17 residues in the CDR3. The CDR3 region is CASSGDSSGVAYNEQFF. The CDR3 region has the DNA TGTGCCAGCAGTGGGGACTCTAGCGGGGTTGCCTACAATGAGCAGTTCTTC.

This clone was observed a handful of times. The chain carries TRBV7-9 and TRBJ2-2; D gene ambiguous. Trimming cost V 5 bases and J 6 bases, with 13 bases left between them. The CDR3 contains 14 residues. CDR1 is SEHNR and CDR2 is FQNEAQ in the germline V gene (reference sequence). The CDR3 DNA is TGTGCCAGCAGCCTACCGATGGTACCCGGGGAGCTGTTTTTT. It codes for CASSLPMVPGELFF.

On this clone: At one of its ends the junction is not consistent with the germline gene, which may arise from a read error. The chain is built from TRBV5-4 and TRBJ2-1, with D possibly being TRBD1 (6 bases). Germline-derived CDR1 and CDR2 are SGHNT and YYREEE (reference sequence). The length of the CDR3 is 12 residues. Here the CDR3 DNA reads TGTGCCAGCAGCTTGGCCACAGGGAGTGGAGTCTTC. Protein: CASSLATGSGVF.

The chain joins TRBV9 to TRBJ2-7, with 7 positions matching TRBD1. This CDR3 spans 15 amino acids. V was clipped by 4 bases and J by 7 bases; unmatched bases: 14. Germline V gene lookup returns CDR1 SGDLS and CDR2 YYNGEE. Here the CDR3 reads CASSPTGDSSFEQYF. CDR3 bases: TGTGCCAGCAGCCCTACAGGGGATTCTTCTTTTGAGCAGTACTTC.

The chain has TRBV7-2 and TRBJ2-7; D is perhaps TRBD1 (6 bases). Germline values: CDR1 SGHTA, CDR2 FQGNSA. CDR3 length: 15 amino acids. Trimming left V 1 base short and J 3 bases short, with 13 bases between. CDR3 DNA sequence: TGTGCCAGCAGCTTAGATCTGAGAGGGGGCTACGAGCAGTACTTC. Translated, it gives CASSLDLRGGYEQYF.

This rearrangement joins TRBV19 to TRBJ2-1, with a weak D call TRBD1 (7 bases). V gave up 0 bases and J gave up 9 bases, with 15 bases separating them. Germline CDR1 reads LNHDA; CDR2 reads SQIVND (reference sequence). The CDR3 runs to 15 residues. The CDR3 bases are TGTGCCAGTAGTATAGATCCGGCAGGGGGAGGTGAGCAGTTCTTC. Translation gives CASSIDPAGGGEQFF.

V and J are TRBV29-1 and TRBJ2-5, with a weak D call TRBD1 (6 bases). The end of the DNA is better explained by TRBJ2-7, so the J call may be wrong. The CDR3 is 13 amino acids. Germline lookup yields CDR1 SQVTM and CDR2 ANQGSEA. In nucleotides, the CDR3 is TGCAGCGTTCGGGACACGAGCTCCTACGAGCAGTACTTC. Translating gives CSVRDTSSYEQYF.

The chain has TRBV7-6 and TRBJ2-1, with D maybe TRBD2 (5 bases). The germline CDR1 and CDR2 sequences are SGHVS and FNYEAQ. Trimming took 1 base from V and 3 from J, leaving 7 bases between them. CDR3 length: 14 residues. Here the CDR3 DNA reads TGTGCCAGCAGCTTAGGAGGGCTCTACAATGAGCAGTTCTTC. Its translation: CASSLGGLYNEQFF.

The chain couples TRBV7-2 to TRBJ2-5; D may be TRBD2 (5 bases). V lost 3 bases and J lost 2, with 10 bases in between. CDR3 size: 14 residues. Germline V gives CDR1 SGHTA, CDR2 FQGNSA. CDR3 region: CASSFGADQETQYF. CDR3 nucleotides: TGTGCCAGCAGCTTTGGAGCGGATCAAGAGACCCAGTACTTC.

This clone came up a few times. The rearrangement joins TRBV11-3 to TRBJ2-7, with 10 bases fitting TRBD2. This CDR3 contains 14 residues. Germline CDR1 SGHNT, CDR2 YENEEA. Trimming at V came to 3 bases and at J to 2 bases, leaving 1 base not matched to a gene. CDR3: CASSFSGRAYEQYF. CDR3 in DNA: TGTGCCAGCAGCTTCAGCGGGAGGGCCTACGAGCAGTACTTC.

This clone was seen only a few times. This sequence joins TRBV19 and TRBJ2-6; 10 bases fit TRBD1. Germline CDR1 LNHDA, CDR2 SQIVND (reference sequence). CDR3 length equals 17 residues. The trim removed 5 bases at V and 1 base at J, leaving 5 bases unmatched. CDR3 in DNA: TGTGCCAGTAGTCTCGGGACAGGGGTGTCTGGGGCCAACGTCCTGACTTTC. It translates to CASSLGTGVSGANVLTF.

The V and J genes are TRBV18 and TRBJ1-2, with D unresolved. The CDR3 is made up of 12 amino acids. V lost 3 bases and J lost 4, with 6 bases in between. Germline CDR1 KGHSH, CDR2 LQKENI. The CDR3 region has the DNA TGTGCCAGCTCACCGCGTGGCTATGGCTACACCTTC. Translating it yields CASSPRGYGYTF.

As concerns this clone: One end of the junction does not line up with germline, which may come from a read error. V is TRBV10-3 and J is TRBJ1-1; possibly TRBD1 for D (5 bases). The length of the CDR3 is 15 residues. Germline loops: CDR1 ENHRY, CDR2 SYGVKD. Here the CDR3 reads CAITEDRQMNTEAFF. CDR3 in DNA: TGTGCCATCACTGAGGACCGACAGATGAACACTGAAGCTTTCTTT.

The chain joins TRBV6-6 to TRBJ2-5; TRBD2 is a possible D gene (6 bases). Germline values: CDR1 MNHNY, CDR2 SVGAGI (reference sequence). Trimming cost V 0 bases and J 2 bases, with 13 bases left between them. The length of the CDR3 is 16 residues. CDR3 DNA: TGTGCCAGCAGTTACTCTGGAGGGATAAGGCAAGAGACCCAGTACTTC. It encodes CASSYSGGIRQETQYF.

The rearrangement joins TRBV10-2 to TRBJ2-1; D remains ambiguous. The germline V gene encodes CDR1 WSHSY and CDR2 SAAADI. The CDR3 sequence is 17 residues long. In nucleotides, the CDR3 is TGCTCCCAGCGTGGATCGAACTCCCTGCCCTCCTACAATGAGCAGTTCTTC. It is translated as CSQRGSNSLPSYNEQFF.